This T cell receptor beta chain is from a study of blood T cells in healthy people across ages. Regarding the study as a whole: Estimated diversity that came from one million T cells was considered an underestimate.

Alongside a J-beta primer mix, a sample-barcoded 5' primer served in a second PCR lasting roughly 6 to 12 cycles. TCRdb reprocessed the 5' RACE reads via MiXCR and lists one record per CDR3 protein. The sample has hundreds of thousands of distinct CDR3 sequences, 29% seen once. In its sample, this clonotype was seen many times. What it binds is not known. Sequenced input: blood. The clonotype was recovered from a woman of 80 years or more in good health.

The CDR3 spells CASSSQGADQETQYF. Written as DNA, the CDR3 is TGTGCCAGCAGCTCCCAGGGGGCAGATCAAGAGACCCAGTACTTC. This chain links TRBV11-2 with TRBJ2-5, with 8 bases lining up with TRBD1. The CDR3 is made up of 15 amino acids. V lost 4 bases to trimming and J lost 2 bases; unmatched junction nucleotides: 6. Germline V gene sequence: CDR1 SGHAT, CDR2 FQNNGV.